Listed below are T cell receptor beta chains from one sample, sequenced in a study of cytomegalovirus exposure and HLA in healthy donors. The protocol was immunoSEQ multiplex PCR, while the TCRdb copy is restricted to in-frame clones and leaves out a portion. The sample shows some 180,000 clones, around 80% of them seen only once. Sequencing input: PBMCs. These receptors all stem from a girl aged 5 to 17 in good health and CMV-seropositive. Each CDR3 is given with its conserved first and last residue. D genes are given only for firm matches. Expanded clones are given a class, and other clones once, few, many or no size at all.

v_gene: TRBV6-5
j_gene: TRBJ2-7
d_gene: .
abundance: .
CDR3aa: CASSYSHRSYEQYF
CDR3nt: TGTGCCAGCAGTTACTCGCACAGGTCCTACGAGCAGTACTTC

v_gene: TRBV11-2
j_gene: TRBJ2-3
d_gene: TRBD2
abundance: .
CDR3aa: CASSLLASGSADTQYF
CDR3nt: TGTGCCAGCAGCTTACTGGCTAGCGGGAGCGCAGATACGCAGTATTTT

v_gene: TRBV6-5
j_gene: TRBJ2-7
d_gene: TRBD2
abundance: .
CDR3aa: CASNPPSGIYEQYF
CDR3nt: TGTGCCAGCAACCCTCCCAGCGGGATTTACGAGCAGTACTTC

v_gene: TRBV14
j_gene: TRBJ2-7
d_gene: TRBD1
abundance: .
CDR3aa: CASSQGQPPYEQYF
CDR3nt: TGTGCCAGCAGCCAGGGACAGCCTCCCTACGAGCAGTACTTC

v_gene: TRBV18
j_gene: TRBJ2-7
d_gene: TRBD1
abundance: .
CDR3aa: CASSPGQGEHEQYF
CDR3nt: TGTGCCAGCTCACCGGGACAGGGTGAACACGAGCAGTACTTC

v_gene: TRBV2
j_gene: TRBJ1-1
d_gene: .
abundance: .
CDR3aa: CASIPEWTEAFF
CDR3nt: TGTGCCAGCATCCCCGAGTGGACTGAAGCTTTCTTT

v_gene: TRBV10-1
j_gene: TRBJ2-3
d_gene: .
abundance: .
CDR3aa: CASSDYGAPSADTQYF
CDR3nt: TGCGCCAGCAGTGACTATGGAGCTCCGTCAGCAGATACGCAGTATTTT

v_gene: TRBV9
j_gene: TRBJ1-5
d_gene: .
abundance: once
CDR3aa: CASSSRQDSNQPQHF
CDR3nt: TGTGCCAGCAGCTCCCGACAGGATAGCAATCAGCCCCAGCATTTT

v_gene: TRBV5-1
j_gene: TRBJ2-3
d_gene: .
abundance: .
CDR3aa: CASSSGSTDTQYF
CDR3nt: TGCGCCAGCAGCTCCGGTAGCACAGATACGCAGTATTTT

v_gene: TRBV30
j_gene: TRBJ2-3
d_gene: TRBD2
abundance: .
CDR3aa: CAWSGGAGGPADTQYF
CDR3nt: TGTGCCTGGAGTGGAGGGGCGGGAGGGCCCGCAGATACGCAGTATTTT

v_gene: TRBV9
j_gene: TRBJ2-2
d_gene: .
abundance: .
CDR3aa: CASSVEGGTGELFF
CDR3nt: TGTGCCAGCAGCGTGGAGGGGGGGACCGGGGAGCTGTTTTTT

v_gene: TRBV7-6
j_gene: TRBJ2-1
d_gene: TRBD2
abundance: .
CDR3aa: CASSLAGGPYNEQFF
CDR3nt: TGTGCCAGCAGCTTAGCGGGAGGGCCCTACAATGAGCAGTTCTTC

v_gene: TRBV6-5
j_gene: TRBJ2-3
d_gene: .
abundance: .
CDR3aa: CATRQDTDTQYF
CDR3nt: TGTGCCACCAGGCAGGACACAGATACGCAGTATTTT

v_gene: TRBV5-1
j_gene: TRBJ2-7
d_gene: TRBD1
abundance: .
CDR3aa: CASSPGTGAAKYF
CDR3nt: TGCGCCAGCAGCCCAGGGACAGGGGCGGCGAAGTACTTC

v_gene: TRBV6-1
j_gene: TRBJ2-7
d_gene: TRBD1
abundance: .
CDR3aa: CASSEARGLDEQYF
CDR3nt: TGTGCCAGCAGTGAAGCAAGGGGGCTGGACGAGCAGTACTTC

v_gene: TRBV2
j_gene: TRBJ2-3
d_gene: .
abundance: .
CDR3aa: CASSVESTDTQYF
CDR3nt: TGTGCCAGCAGTGTCGAGAGCACAGATACGCAGTATTTT

v_gene: TRBV30
j_gene: TRBJ1-1
d_gene: .
abundance: .
CDR3aa: CAWSVNRLNTEAFF
CDR3nt: TGTGCCTGGAGTGTAAACAGGCTAAACACTGAAGCTTTCTTT

v_gene: TRBV5-1
j_gene: TRBJ2-7
d_gene: TRBD1
abundance: .
CDR3aa: CASSFSGTGGFYEQYF
CDR3nt: TGCGCCAGCAGCTTTTCCGGGACAGGGGGCTTTTACGAGCAGTACTTC

v_gene: TRBV5-1
j_gene: TRBJ1-1
d_gene: TRBD1
abundance: few
CDR3aa: CASSPQGVGFTEAFF
CDR3nt: TGCGCCAGCAGCCCTCAGGGGGTCGGGTTCACTGAAGCTTTCTTT

v_gene: TRBV27
j_gene: TRBJ2-2
d_gene: TRBD2
abundance: .
CDR3aa: CASKGTSGPPGELFF
CDR3nt: TGTGCCAGCAAGGGGACTAGCGGTCCCCCCGGGGAGCTGTTTTTT

v_gene: TRBV27
j_gene: TRBJ2-3
d_gene: TRBD2
abundance: once
CDR3aa: CASSWGGVTDTQYF
CDR3nt: TGTGCCAGCAGTTGGGGGGGTGTCACAGATACGCAGTATTTT

v_gene: TRBV11-2
j_gene: TRBJ1-2
d_gene: .
abundance: .
CDR3aa: CASSLDRITYGYTF
CDR3nt: TGTGCCAGCAGCTTAGACAGGATTACCTATGGCTACACCTTC

v_gene: TRBV10-3
j_gene: TRBJ2-1
d_gene: .
abundance: .
CDR3aa: CAISESDTYNEQFF
CDR3nt: TGTGCCATCAGTGAGTCGGACACCTACAATGAGCAGTTCTTC

v_gene: TRBV7-6
j_gene: TRBJ1-3
d_gene: .
abundance: .
CDR3aa: CASSLSLRRAWGNTIYF
CDR3nt: TGTGCCAGCAGCTTAAGCTTACGGAGGGCTTGGGGAAACACCATATATTTT